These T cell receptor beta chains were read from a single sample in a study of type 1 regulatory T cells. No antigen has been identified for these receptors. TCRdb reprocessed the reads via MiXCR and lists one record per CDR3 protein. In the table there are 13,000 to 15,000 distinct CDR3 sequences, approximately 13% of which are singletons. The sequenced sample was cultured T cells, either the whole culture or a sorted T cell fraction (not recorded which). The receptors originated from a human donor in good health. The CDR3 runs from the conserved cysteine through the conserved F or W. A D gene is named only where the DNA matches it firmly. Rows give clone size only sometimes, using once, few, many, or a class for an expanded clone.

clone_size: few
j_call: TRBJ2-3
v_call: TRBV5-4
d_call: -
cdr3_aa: CASSLGQRADTQYF
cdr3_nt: TGTGCCAGCAGCTTGGGACAGCGAGCGGATACGCAGTATTTT

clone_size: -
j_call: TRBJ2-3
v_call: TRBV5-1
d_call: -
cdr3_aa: CASSAGTIPDTQYF
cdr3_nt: TGCGCCAGCAGCGCCGGGACGATCCCAGATACGCAGTATTTT

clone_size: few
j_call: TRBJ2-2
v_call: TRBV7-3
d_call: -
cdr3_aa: CASSLANSGGELFF
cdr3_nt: TGTGCCAGCAGCTTAGCGAACTCCGGCGGGGAGCTGTTTTTT

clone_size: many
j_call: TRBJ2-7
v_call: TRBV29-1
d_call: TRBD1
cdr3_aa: CSAEDRAKGEQYF
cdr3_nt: TGCAGCGCCGAGGACAGGGCTAAAGGGGAGCAGTACTTC

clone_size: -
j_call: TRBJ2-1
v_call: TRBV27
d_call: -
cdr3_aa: CASSLGLTFGEDEQFF
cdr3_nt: TGTGCCAGCAGTTTAGGACTGACGTTTGGGGAGGATGAGCAGTTCTTC

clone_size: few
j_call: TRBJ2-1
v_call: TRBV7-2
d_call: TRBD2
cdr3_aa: CASSQGTSGNNEQFF
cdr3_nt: TGTGCCAGCAGCCAAGGGACTAGCGGGAATAATGAGCAGTTCTTC

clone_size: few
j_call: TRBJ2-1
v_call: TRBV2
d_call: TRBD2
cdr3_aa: CASSVAGSYNEQFF
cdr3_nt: TGTGCCAGCAGTGTAGCGGGTTCCTACAATGAGCAGTTCTTC

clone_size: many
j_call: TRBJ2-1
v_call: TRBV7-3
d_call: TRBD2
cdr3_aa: CASSSSSGSYNEQFF
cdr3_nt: TGTGCCAGCAGCTCCTCTAGCGGGAGCTACAATGAGCAGTTCTTC

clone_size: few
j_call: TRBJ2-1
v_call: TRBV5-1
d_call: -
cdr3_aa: CASSPETGEQFF
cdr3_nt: TGCGCCAGCAGCCCCGAAACAGGGGAGCAGTTCTTC

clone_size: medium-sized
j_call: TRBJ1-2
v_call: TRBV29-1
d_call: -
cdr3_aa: CSVVDGSYGYTF
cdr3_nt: TGCAGCGTAGTGGACGGATCATATGGCTACACCTTC

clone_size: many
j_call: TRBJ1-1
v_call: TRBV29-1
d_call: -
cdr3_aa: CSVTNAEAFF
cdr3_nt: TGCAGCGTTACCAACGCTGAAGCTTTCTTT

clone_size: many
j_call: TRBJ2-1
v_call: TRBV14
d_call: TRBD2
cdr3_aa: CASSQPGLGYNEQFF
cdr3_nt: TGTGCCAGCAGCCAGCCGGGACTAGGCTACAATGAGCAGTTCTTC

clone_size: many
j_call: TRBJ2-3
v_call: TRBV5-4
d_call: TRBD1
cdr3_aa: CASSSRQGATDTQYF
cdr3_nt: TGTGCCAGCAGCTCGAGACAGGGGGCCACAGATACGCAGTATTTT

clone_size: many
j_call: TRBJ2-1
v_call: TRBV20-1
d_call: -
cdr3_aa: CSARDMASVTGEQFF
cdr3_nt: TGCAGTGCTAGAGATATGGCTAGTGTGACTGGTGAGCAGTTCTTC

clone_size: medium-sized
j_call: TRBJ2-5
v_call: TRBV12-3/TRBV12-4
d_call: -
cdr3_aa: CASSQNSGTQETQYF
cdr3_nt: TGTGCCAGCAGTCAAAACTCCGGGACCCAAGAGACCCAGTACTTC

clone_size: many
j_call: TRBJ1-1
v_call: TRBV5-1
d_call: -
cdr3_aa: CASSSGQLNTEAFF
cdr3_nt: TGCGCCAGCAGCTCCGGACAGCTAAACACTGAAGCTTTCTTT

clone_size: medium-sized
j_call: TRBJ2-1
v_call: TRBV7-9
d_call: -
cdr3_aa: CASSFGDSPEQFF
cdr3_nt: TGTGCCAGCAGCTTCGGGGACTCCCCAGAGCAGTTCTTC

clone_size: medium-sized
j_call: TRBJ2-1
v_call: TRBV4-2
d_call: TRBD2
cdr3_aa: CASSQPTSGSYNEQFF
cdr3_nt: TGTGCCAGCAGCCAACCGACTAGCGGGTCCTACAATGAGCAGTTCTTC

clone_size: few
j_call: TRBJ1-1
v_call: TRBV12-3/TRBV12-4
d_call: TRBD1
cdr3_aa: CASTPGQSAEAFF
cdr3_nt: TGTGCCAGCACGCCGGGACAGTCAGCTGAAGCTTTCTTT

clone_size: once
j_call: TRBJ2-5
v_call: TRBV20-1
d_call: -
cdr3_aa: CSASGSGGETRYF
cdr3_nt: TGCAGTGCTAGCGGGAGTGGAGGGGAGACCCGGTACTTC

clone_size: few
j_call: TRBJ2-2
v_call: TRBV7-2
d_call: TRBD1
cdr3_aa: CASSHNRDRGTGELFF
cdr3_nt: TGTGCCAGCAGCCATAACCGGGACAGGGGGACCGGGGAGCTGTTTTTT

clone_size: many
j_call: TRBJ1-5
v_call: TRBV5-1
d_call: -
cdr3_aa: CASSLEVEGQPQHF
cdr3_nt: TGCGCCAGCAGCTTAGAGGTCGAAGGCCAGCCCCAGCATTTT

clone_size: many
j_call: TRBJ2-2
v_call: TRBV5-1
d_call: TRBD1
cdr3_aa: CASSVGTGGFGELFF
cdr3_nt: TGCGCCAGCAGCGTCGGGACAGGGGGCTTCGGGGAGCTGTTTTTT

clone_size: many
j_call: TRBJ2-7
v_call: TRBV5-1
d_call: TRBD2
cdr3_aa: CASSGSGIGYEQYF
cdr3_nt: TGCGCCAGCAGTGGGAGCGGGATAGGCTACGAGCAGTACTTC

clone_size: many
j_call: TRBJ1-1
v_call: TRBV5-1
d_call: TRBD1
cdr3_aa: CASSLGQGLNTEAFF
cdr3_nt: TGCGCCAGCAGCTTGGGACAGGGTTTGAACACTGAAGCTTTCTTT

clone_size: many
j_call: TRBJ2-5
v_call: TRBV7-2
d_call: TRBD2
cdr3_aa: CASSWGGETQYF
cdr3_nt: TGTGCCAGCAGCTGGGGGGGAGAGACCCAGTACTTC

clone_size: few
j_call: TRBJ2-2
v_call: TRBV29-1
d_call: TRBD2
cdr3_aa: CSVRLAGDTGELFF
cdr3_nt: TGCAGCGTGCGACTAGCGGGAGACACCGGGGAGCTGTTTTTT

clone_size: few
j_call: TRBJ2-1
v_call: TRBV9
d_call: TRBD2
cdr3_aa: CASSVAGTSGSSYNEQFF
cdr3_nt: TGTGCCAGCAGCGTAGCTGGGACTAGCGGGAGCTCCTACAATGAGCAGTTCTTC

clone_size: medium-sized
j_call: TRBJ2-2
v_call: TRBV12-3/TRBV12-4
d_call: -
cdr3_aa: CAVRNTGELFF
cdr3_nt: TGTGCTGTCCGAAATACCGGGGAGCTGTTTTTT

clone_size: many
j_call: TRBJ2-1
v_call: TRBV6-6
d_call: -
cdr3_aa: CASSYKLWNEQFF
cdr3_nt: TGTGCCAGCAGTTACAAGTTGTGGAATGAGCAGTTCTTC

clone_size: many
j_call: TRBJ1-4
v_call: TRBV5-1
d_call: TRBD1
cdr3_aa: CASSSQGAATNEKLFF
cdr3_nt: TGCGCCAGCAGTTCGCAGGGGGCAGCAACTAATGAAAAACTGTTTTTT

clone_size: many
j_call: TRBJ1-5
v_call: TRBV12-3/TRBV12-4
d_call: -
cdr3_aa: CASSSGPLGQPQHF
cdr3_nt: TGTGCCAGCAGTTCCGGGCCTTTGGGCCAGCCCCAGCATTTT

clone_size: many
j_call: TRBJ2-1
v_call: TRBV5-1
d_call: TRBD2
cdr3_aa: CASSLGREGLDEQFF
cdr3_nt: TGCGCCAGCAGCTTGGGGCGGGAGGGCCTGGATGAGCAGTTCTTC

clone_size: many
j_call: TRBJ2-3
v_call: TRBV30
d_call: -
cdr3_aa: CAWRMTSTDTQYF
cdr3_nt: TGTGCCTGGAGAATGACTAGCACAGATACGCAGTATTTT

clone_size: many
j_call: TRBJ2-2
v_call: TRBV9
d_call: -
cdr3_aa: CASSVHTLGTGELFF
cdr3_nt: TGTGCCAGCAGCGTCCACACCCTGGGGACCGGGGAGCTGTTTTTT

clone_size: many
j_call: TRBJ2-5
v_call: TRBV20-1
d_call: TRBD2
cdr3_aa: CSAQTSEETQYF
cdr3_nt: TGCAGTGCTCAGACTAGCGAGGAGACCCAGTACTTC

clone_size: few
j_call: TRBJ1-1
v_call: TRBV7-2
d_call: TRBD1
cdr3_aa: CASSPDRGSRAFF
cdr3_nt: TGTGCCAGCAGCCCTGACAGGGGATCGCGGGCTTTCTTT

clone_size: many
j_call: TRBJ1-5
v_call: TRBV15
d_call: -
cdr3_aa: CATSRHSNQPQHF
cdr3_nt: TGTGCCACCAGCCGTCACAGCAATCAGCCCCAGCATTTT

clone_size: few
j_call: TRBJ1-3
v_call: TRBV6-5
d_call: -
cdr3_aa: CASSYGAAATGNTIYF
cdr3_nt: TGTGCCAGCAGTTACGGGGCAGCAGCCACTGGAAACACCATATATTTT

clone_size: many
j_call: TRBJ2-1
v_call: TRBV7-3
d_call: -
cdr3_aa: CASSPIRGNNEQFF
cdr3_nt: TGTGCCAGCAGCCCCATCAGGGGAAACAATGAGCAGTTCTTC

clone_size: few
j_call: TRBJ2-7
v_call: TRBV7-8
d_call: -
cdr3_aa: CASSRLGFSYEQYF
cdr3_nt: TGTGCCAGCAGCCGGCTCGGCTTTTCCTACGAGCAGTACTTC

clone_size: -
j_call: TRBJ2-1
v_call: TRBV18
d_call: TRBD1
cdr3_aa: CASSPGTGGYNEQFF
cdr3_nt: TGTGCCAGCTCGCCCGGGACAGGGGGCTACAATGAGCAGTTCTTC

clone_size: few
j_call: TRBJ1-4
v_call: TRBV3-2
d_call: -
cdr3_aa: CASTPGSTTNEKLFF
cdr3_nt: TGTGCCAGCACCCCAGGCAGCACAACTAATGAAAAACTGTTTTTT

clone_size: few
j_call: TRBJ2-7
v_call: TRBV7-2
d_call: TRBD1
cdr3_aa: CASSWGTGVYEQYF
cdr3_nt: TGTGCCAGCAGCTGGGGGACAGGGGTCTACGAGCAGTACTTC

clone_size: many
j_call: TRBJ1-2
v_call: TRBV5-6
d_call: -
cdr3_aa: CASSFKRQFGYTF
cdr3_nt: TGTGCCAGCAGCTTCAAGAGACAGTTTGGCTACACCTTC

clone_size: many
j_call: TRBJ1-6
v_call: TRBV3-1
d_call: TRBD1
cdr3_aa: CASSPGQLALHF
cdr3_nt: TGTGCCAGCAGCCCGGGACAGTTGGCCCTCCACTTT

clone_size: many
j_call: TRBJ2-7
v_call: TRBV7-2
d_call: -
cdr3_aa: CASSLKVTYEQCF
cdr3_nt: TGTGCCAGCAGCTTAAAGGTTACCTACGAGCAGTGCTTC

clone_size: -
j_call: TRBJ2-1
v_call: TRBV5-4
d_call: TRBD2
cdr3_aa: CASSEKGTSGDNEQFF
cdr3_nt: TGTGCCAGCAGCGAAAAGGGGACTAGCGGAGACAATGAGCAGTTCTTC

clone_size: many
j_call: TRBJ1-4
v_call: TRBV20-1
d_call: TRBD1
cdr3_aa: CSARTGGVEKLFF
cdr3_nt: TGCAGTGCCCGGACAGGGGGCGTTGAAAAACTGTTTTTT

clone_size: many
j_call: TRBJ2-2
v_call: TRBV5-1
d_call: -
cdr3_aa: CASSLTADINTGELFF
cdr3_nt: TGCGCCAGCAGCTTGACGGCAGATATTAACACCGGGGAGCTGTTTTTT

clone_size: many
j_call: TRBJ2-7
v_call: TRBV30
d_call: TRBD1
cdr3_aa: CAWTPGTGIYEQYF
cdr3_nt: TGTGCCTGGACCCCGGGGACAGGGATCTACGAGCAGTACTTC

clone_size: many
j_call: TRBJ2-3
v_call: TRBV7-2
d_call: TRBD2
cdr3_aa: CASSRNSGSTDTQYF
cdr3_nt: TGTGCCAGCAGCCGGAATAGCGGGAGTACAGATACGCAGTATTTT

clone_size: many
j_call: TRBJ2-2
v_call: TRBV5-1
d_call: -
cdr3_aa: CASSYDPQATGELFF
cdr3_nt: TGCGCCAGCAGCTATGACCCACAGGCCACCGGGGAGCTGTTTTTT

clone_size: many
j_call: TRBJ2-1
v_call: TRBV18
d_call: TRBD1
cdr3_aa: CASSADRDRNEQFF
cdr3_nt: TGTGCCAGCTCAGCCGACAGGGATCGGAATGAGCAGTTCTTC

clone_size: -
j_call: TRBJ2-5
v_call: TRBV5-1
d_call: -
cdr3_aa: CASSPLGGQETQYF
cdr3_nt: TGCGCCAGCAGCCCCCTGGGGGGGCAGGAGACCCAGTACTTC